These T cell receptor beta chains were read from a single sample in a study of cytomegalovirus exposure and HLA in healthy donors. TCRdb's table, derived via immunoSEQ multiplex PCR, lists solely in-frame clones and lacks some. The sample yields 150,000 to 200,000 clones, about four fifths seen once. Sequenced input: PBMCs. The source of these receptors is a woman aged 45-65 years in good health and CMV-seronegative. The CDR3 runs from the conserved cysteine through the conserved F or W. A D gene is named only where the DNA matches it firmly. Clone size, where shown, is once, few, many, or a class for clones that have expanded.

-,TRBV27,-,TRBJ1-2,TGTGCCAGTTCGCGGGGGGCCGCTCTCTATGGCTACACCTTC,CASSRGAALYGYTF
-,TRBV29-1,TRBD1,TRBJ1-2,TGCAGCGTTTACAGGGGGTCGGATGGCTACACCTTC,CSVYRGSDGYTF
-,TRBV19,-,TRBJ1-2,TGTGCCAGTACCCGGGGGGACACCCGCCCATATGGCTACACCTTC,CASTRGDTRPYGYTF
-,TRBV7-9,-,TRBJ1-1,TGTGCCAGCAGCTTAGAGGGGATGGGCACTGAAGCTTTCTTT,CASSLEGMGTEAFF
-,TRBV5-4,-,TRBJ2-1,TGTGCCAGCAGCTTGGTTGCGAATGAGCAGTTCTTC,CASSLVANEQFF
-,TRBV9,-,TRBJ1-1,TGTGCCAGCAGTCAAGGGGCCAACACTGAAGCTTTCTTT,CASSQGANTEAFF
-,TRBV10-3,-,TRBJ2-5,TGTGCCATCAAAGGGGGGGTTACCGTCCAAGAGACCCAGTACTTC,CAIKGGVTVQETQYF
few,TRBV6-6,-,TRBJ1-2,TGTGCCAGCAGTTACTCGAAGGAGGGACGGAAATATGGCTACACCTTC,CASSYSKEGRKYGYTF
-,TRBV25-1,TRBD1,TRBJ2-7,TGTGCCAGCAGAACCCGGGACAGGGGACGTAGCTCCTACGAGCAGTACTTC,CASRTRDRGRSSYEQYF
-,TRBV9,-,TRBJ2-5,TGTGCCAGCAGCGTAGCTGAGGGCGAGACCCAGTACTTC,CASSVAEGETQYF
-,TRBV12-2,-,TRBJ2-7,TGTGCAAGTCGCACCGGGACTAGCGGGCCAAATGTATACGAGCAGTACTTC,CASRTGTSGPNVYEQYF
-,TRBV4-3,-,TRBJ1-1,TGCGCCAGCAGCCAGGGGGGGACGGTTAACACTGAAGCTTTCTTT,CASSQGGTVNTEAFF
few,TRBV5-1,TRBD1,TRBJ1-1,TGCGCCAGCAGCTACTCAGGGGGCTGGGGCACTGAAGCTTTCTTT,CASSYSGGWGTEAFF
once,TRBV28,TRBD1,TRBJ2-1,TGTGCCAGCAGTTCTCTTCCGGGACAGGACTACAATGAGCAGTTCTTC,CASSSLPGQDYNEQFF
-,TRBV18,-,TRBJ1-1,TGTGCCAGCTCCCCTACAGGAGTCACTGAAGCTTTCTTT,CASSPTGVTEAFF
-,TRBV27,-,TRBJ1-5,TGTGCCAGCAGACAAGGATCAGGGTTCAATCAGCCCCAGCATTTT,CASRQGSGFNQPQHF
once,TRBV6-5,TRBD1,TRBJ2-7,TGTGCCAGCAGTCCCCGGGACAGGAGGCACGAGCAGTACTTC,CASSPRDRRHEQYF
-,TRBV9,-,TRBJ1-1,TGTGCCAGCAGCGTAGGTGCCCCCCGGGCTGAAGCTTTCTTT,CASSVGAPRAEAFF
-,TRBV5-4,TRBD1,TRBJ1-2,TGTGCCAGCAGCTCCTCAGGGGGTGGCTACACCTTC,CASSSSGGGYTF
-,TRBV7-8,TRBD1,TRBJ1-5,TGTGCCAGCAGCTTAAGTCTTTCGGACAGGTGGGGTCAGCCCCAGCATTTT,CASSLSLSDRWGQPQHF
-,TRBV28,-,TRBJ1-5,TGTGCCAGCAGTTCCCCCCAGGGGTTAGGTCAGCCCCAGCATTTT,CASSSPQGLGQPQHF
-,TRBV7-2,-,TRBJ1-3,TGTGCCAGCAGCCGTAGCTCTGGAAACACCATATATTTT,CASSRSSGNTIYF